What follows are 23 T cell receptor beta chains derived from one specimen sequenced in a study of CD8 T cells in Susac syndrome. Random hexamers served to reverse transcribe roughly 0.45 to 1 ug RNA. From the immunoSEQ multiplex PCR reads, TCRdb called clonotypes with MiXCR, one entry per CDR3 protein. The sample carries under 200,000 distinct CDR3 sequences, roughly nine tenths recorded once. Sequenced input: CD4+ T cells from PBMCs. Every receptor here comes from a human donor in good health.

The rearrangement joins TRBV19 to TRBJ1-5, with D possibly being TRBD1 (5 bases). The CDR3 runs 16 residues. The germline gives CDR1 LNHDA, CDR2 SQIVND (reference sequence). V was clipped by 6 bases and J by 2 bases, with 17 bases between them. CDR3 bases: TGTGCCAGTAGCCAAGGGTCGGGGCCCCGCAATCAGCCCCAGCATTTT. This codes for CASSQGSGPRNQPQHF.

This rearrangement joins TRBV10-3 to TRBJ1-4, with 7 bases fitting TRBD1. The CDR3 spans 15 residues. Germline V CDR1 and CDR2: ENHRY, SYGVKD. The V gene end was trimmed by 6 bases and the J gene end by 3 bases; junction bases not matched to a gene: 7. Here the CDR3 DNA reads TGTGCCATCAGGAGACAGGGTGATTCTAATGAAAAACTGTTTTTT. Amino acid sequence: CAIRRQGDSNEKLFF.

J is TRBJ2-7 and V is TRBV7-2; 7 bases line up with TRBD1. Germline-derived CDR1 and CDR2 are SGHTA and FQGNSA. Unmatched junction bases numbered 5, after V lost 4 bases and J lost 2 bases. The CDR3 is 14 amino acids. This chain's CDR3 is CASSYGTAPYEQYF. Written as DNA, the CDR3 is TGTGCCAGCAGCTACGGGACAGCACCCTACGAGCAGTACTTC.

The chain uses TRBV6-1 and TRBJ2-7; the match to TRBD1 covers 7 bases. Germline CDR1 MNHNS, CDR2 SASEGT. J gave up 3 bases and V 5 bases, and 7 bases lay outside the gene matches. CDR3 length: 14 residues. The CDR3 region has the DNA TGTGCCAGCAGTAAGACAGGGAATTTCTACGAGCAGTACTTC. Translation gives CASSKTGNFYEQYF.

The chain couples TRBV7-2 to TRBJ1-2, with TRBD1 matching over 8 bases. The germline V gene has CDR1 SGHTA and CDR2 FQGNSA. Trimming cost V 2 bases and J 2 bases; bases outside gene matches: 1. The CDR3 length is 14 residues. CDR3 nucleotides: TGTGCCAGCAGCTTAAGGGACAGGAACTATGGCTACACCTTC. Encoded protein: CASSLRDRNYGYTF.

This clonotype came up once. This chain connects TRBV7-8 to TRBJ1-4; 7 bases line up with TRBD1. The CDR3 is made up of 18 amino acids. Germline V gives CDR1 SGHVS, CDR2 FQNEAQ. The junction had 9 bases not matched to a gene; V was cut back by 1 base and J by 1 base. The CDR3 is CASSLVAGRGRTNEKLFF. Written as DNA, the CDR3 is TGTGCCAGCAGCTTAGTGGCGGGGAGGGGGCGAACTAATGAAAAACTGTTTTTT.

The CDR3 spells CASSPLFAYEQYF. CDR3 sequence (DNA): TGTGCCAGTAGCCCCCTTTTCGCCTACGAGCAGTACTTC. V and J are TRBV19 and TRBJ2-7; D is ambiguous. This CDR3 spans 13 amino acids. Germline CDR1 is LNHDA and CDR2 is SQIVND (reference sequence). V was pared by 6 bases and J by 2 bases, with 11 bases between. The whole variable domain, remainder taken from reference TRBV19 and TRBJ2-7, is DGGITQSPKYLFRKEGQNVTLSCEQNLNHDAMYWYRQDPGQGLRLIYYSQIVNDFQKGDIAEGYSVSREKKESFPLTVTSAQKNPTAFYLCASSPLFAYEQYFGPGTRLTVT.

V usage is TRBV7-9 and J usage is TRBJ2-5; D possibly corresponds to TRBD2 (6 bases). This CDR3 comprises 14 residues. Looked up from germline, CDR1 is SEHNR and CDR2 is FQNEAQ (reference sequence). Deletions cut 4 bases from V and 4 bases from J, with 13 bases between. CDR3 amino acids: CASSSRGSVETQYF. CDR3 DNA sequence: TGTGCCAGCAGCTCGCGGGGATCTGTAGAGACCCAGTACTTC.

This clonotype was recorded once. The rearrangement joins TRBV3-1 to TRBJ2-7; D remains ambiguous. The CDR3 consists of 12 residues. Germline values: CDR1 LGHDT, CDR2 YNNKEL (reference sequence). The V end was cut by 3 bases, the J end by 3 bases, with 6 bases between. This chain's CDR3 is CASSHARYEQYF. The CDR3 DNA reads as TGTGCCAGCAGCCATGCGCGCTACGAGCAGTACTTC.

The V and J genes are TRBV27 and TRBJ2-5; no clear D gene. Germline V CDR1 and CDR2: MNHEY, SMNVEV (reference sequence). V was pared by 6 bases and J by 5 bases, with 16 bases between. The CDR3 spans 14 residues. CDR3 bases: TGTGCCAGCAGCTCCCCCGACACTTACGAGACCCAGTACTTC. This gives the protein CASSSPDTYETQYF.

The CDR3 loop reads CATSDQDTQYF. DNA for the CDR3: TGTGCCACCAGTGACCAAGATACGCAGTATTTT. The rearrangement links TRBV24-1 to TRBJ2-3; D gene uncertain. The germline gives CDR1 KGHDR, CDR2 SFDVKD. Trimming removed 4 bases from V and 5 bases from J, with 3 bases in between. The CDR3 runs to 11 residues.

The chain combines TRBV6-1 with TRBJ2-7, with TRBD2 matching over 7 bases. The CDR3 is made up of 17 amino acids. Germline V gene sequence: CDR1 MNHNS, CDR2 SASEGT. V gave up 3 bases and J gave up 0 bases; unmatched junction bases: 11. The CDR3 DNA reads TGTGCCAGCAGTGATGGTTCCGGCTGGGACTACTCCTACGAGCAGTACTTC. Encoded protein: CASSDGSGWDYSYEQYF.

The rearrangement uses TRBV7-9 and TRBJ1-4, with D perhaps TRBD1 (5 bases). V lost 5 bases to trimming and J lost 7 bases, with 14 bases between them. The CDR3 length is 14 residues. Per germline, CDR1 SEHNR and CDR2 FQNEAQ (reference sequence). CDR3 amino acids: CASSTGPQVEKLFF. The CDR3 coding sequence is TGTGCCAGCAGCACCGGGCCACAGGTTGAAAAACTGTTTTTT.

DNA of the CDR3: TGTGCCAGCAGCCGACAGGGGGGGGCAAATGAGCAGTTCTTC. This translates into CASSRQGGANEQFF. V and J are TRBV3-1 and TRBJ2-1; 9 bases match TRBD1. V was clipped by 4 bases and J by 7 bases; unmatched bases: 5. The CDR3 runs 14 residues. The germline gives CDR1 LGHDT, CDR2 YNNKEL (reference sequence).

This clonotype has a single count. The chain joins TRBV20-1 to TRBJ2-3; tentatively, D is TRBD1 (6 bases). Between the trimmed V and J ends, which lost 6 bases and 2 bases, there was a span of 9 bases. This CDR3 comprises 12 residues. The germline V gene encodes CDR1 DFQATT and CDR2 SNEGSKA (reference sequence). The CDR3 bases are TGCAGTGCAAACAGGGACACAGATACGCAGTATTTT. It encodes CSANRDTDTQYF.

This clonotype was seen a few times. This chain joins TRBV9 and TRBJ1-2; D ambiguous. This CDR3 comprises 13 residues. V lost 5 bases and J lost 8, with 16 bases in between. CDR1 SGDLS and CDR2 YYNGEE come from the germline V gene. The CDR3 spells CASSVGESGGYTF. In DNA, the CDR3 is TGTGCCAGCAGTGTCGGAGAATCGGGCGGCTACACCTTC. The variable domain in full, with the rest retrieved from reference TRBV9 and TRBJ1-2, is DSGVTQTPKHLITATGQRVTLRCSPRSGDLSVYWYQQSLDQGLQFLIQYYNGEERAKGNILERFSAQQFPDLHSELNLSSLELGDSALYFCASSVGESGGYTFGSGTRLTVV.

V gene TRBV2 combines with J gene TRBJ2-5, with 7 bases lining up with TRBD2. Germline-derived CDR1 and CDR2 are SNHLY and FYNNEI. The CDR3 covers 13 residues. Germline trimming cut 6 bases from V and 5 bases from J; bases unmatched to any gene: 6. CDR3 in amino acids: CASRGEGWETQYF. The CDR3 coding sequence is TGTGCCAGCAGGGGGGAGGGGTGGGAGACCCAGTACTTC.

V and J are TRBV6-5 and TRBJ2-1, with 8 bases lining up with TRBD2. The J segment lost 0 bases and the V segment lost 2 bases, leaving 12 bases of the junction unmatched. Germline V CDR1 and CDR2: MNHEY, SVGAGI. The CDR3 covers 19 residues. CDR3 coding DNA: TGTGCCAGCAGTTACGGGGTCACTAGCGGAGGCACCTCCTACAATGAGCAGTTCTTC. Protein: CASSYGVTSGGTSYNEQFF.

The chain links TRBV4-3 to TRBJ1-2; a weak D match, TRBD1 (6 bases). Germline assignment: CDR1 LGHNA and CDR2 YSLEER. V was shortened by 0 bases and J by 5 bases, with 16 bases between the two germline ends. This CDR3 contains 16 residues. DNA for the CDR3: TGCGCCAGCAGCCAAGATTTTACAGGGTCTTTTTATGGCTACACCTTC. Amino acids: CASSQDFTGSFYGYTF.

This sequence joins TRBV9 and TRBJ2-5; D may be TRBD2 (5 bases). V was shortened by 0 bases and J by 5 bases, with 14 bases between the two germline ends. This CDR3 is 15 amino acids long. Germline CDR1 reads SGDLS; CDR2 reads YYNGEE. Here the CDR3 DNA reads TGTGCCAGCAGCGTAGAGGGCCGAAGAGGGGAGACCCAGTACTTC. Its protein is CASSVEGRRGETQYF.

This clonotype was counted a single time. The gene calls are TRBV9 and TRBJ2-5; 13 nucleotides line up with TRBD2. The CDR3 has 16 residues. Germline loops: CDR1 SGDLS, CDR2 YYNGEE. Trimming cost V 0 bases and J 5 bases; bases outside gene matches: 4. The CDR3 DNA follows: TGTGCCAGCAGCGTAGGCCCGACTAGCGGGAGGGAGACCCAGTACTTC. Protein sequence: CASSVGPTSGRETQYF.

The chain is built from TRBV6-5 and TRBJ1-1; 7 nucleotides match TRBD1. CDR1 and CDR2 (germline): MNHEY, SVGAGI. This CDR3 is built from 14 residues. V lost 2 bases, J lost 6 bases, and 6 bases stayed unmatched. The CDR3 sequence: CASSYRAGGPEAFF. The CDR3 region has the DNA TGTGCCAGCAGTTACCGGGCAGGGGGGCCTGAAGCTTTCTTT.

V and J are TRBV6-5 and TRBJ2-5; 7 positions match TRBD2. Germline CDR1 MNHEY, CDR2 SVGAGI. CDR3 size: 13 residues. The junction had 8 bases not matched to a gene; V was cut back by 6 bases and J by 7 bases. The CDR3 nucleotides are TGTGCCAGCAGCCTAGGGACTATCGGGACCCAGTACTTC. It specifies CASSLGTIGTQYF.